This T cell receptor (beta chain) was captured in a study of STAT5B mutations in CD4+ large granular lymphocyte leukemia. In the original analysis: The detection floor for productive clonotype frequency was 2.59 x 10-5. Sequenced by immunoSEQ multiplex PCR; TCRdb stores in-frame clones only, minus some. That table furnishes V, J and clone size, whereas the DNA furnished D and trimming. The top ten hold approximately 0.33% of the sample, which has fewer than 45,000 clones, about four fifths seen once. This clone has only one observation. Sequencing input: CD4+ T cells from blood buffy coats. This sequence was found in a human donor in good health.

CDR3 nucleotides: TGCGCCAGCAGCCACCCAGACGGGTCCTATGGCTACACCTTC. This codes for CASSHPDGSYGYTF. The chain employs TRBV4-1 and TRBJ1-2; D remains unclear. Germline V lookup: CDR1 MGHRA, CDR2 YSYEKL. Trimming removed 3 bases at V and 4 bases at J, with 12 bases between. This CDR3 comprises 14 residues.